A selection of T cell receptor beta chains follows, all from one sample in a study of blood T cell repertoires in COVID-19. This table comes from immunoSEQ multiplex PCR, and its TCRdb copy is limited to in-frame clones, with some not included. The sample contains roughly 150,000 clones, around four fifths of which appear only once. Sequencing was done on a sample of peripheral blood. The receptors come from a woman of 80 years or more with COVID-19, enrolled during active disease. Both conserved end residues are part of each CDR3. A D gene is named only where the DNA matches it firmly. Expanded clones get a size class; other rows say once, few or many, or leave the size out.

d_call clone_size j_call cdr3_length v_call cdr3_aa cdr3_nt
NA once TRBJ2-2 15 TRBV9 CASSSHREFTGELFF TGTGCCAGCAGCTCCCACAGGGAGTTCACCGGGGAGCTGTTTTTT
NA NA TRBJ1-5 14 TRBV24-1 CATSEQGINQPQHF TGTGCCACCAGTGAGCAGGGGATTAATCAGCCCCAGCATTTT
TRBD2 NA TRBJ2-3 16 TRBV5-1 CASSLLAGEGTDTQYF TGCGCCAGCAGCTTGTTAGCGGGAGAGGGTACAGATACGCAGTATTTT
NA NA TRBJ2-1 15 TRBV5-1 CASSLSGVNYNEQFF TGCGCCAGCAGCCTTAGCGGAGTAAATTACAATGAGCAGTTCTTC
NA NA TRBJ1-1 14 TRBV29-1 CSVEDQYGVAEAFF TGCAGCGTTGAAGATCAGTACGGGGTCGCTGAAGCTTTCTTT
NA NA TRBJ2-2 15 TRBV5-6 CASSLGQENTGELFF TGTGCCAGCAGCTTGGGACAGGAGAACACCGGGGAGCTGTTTTTT
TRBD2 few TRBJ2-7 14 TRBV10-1 CASKRASGSYEQYF TGCGCCAGCAAGCGTGCTAGCGGTTCCTACGAGCAGTACTTC
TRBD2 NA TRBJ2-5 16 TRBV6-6 CASRLGLAGWGETQYF TGTGCCAGCAGATTGGGACTAGCGGGATGGGGCGAGACCCAGTACTTC
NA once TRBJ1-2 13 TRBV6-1 CASSESGGYGYTF TGTGCCAGCAGTGAAAGCGGGGGCTATGGCTACACCTTC
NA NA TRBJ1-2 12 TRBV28 CASSSPSDGYTF TGTGCCAGCAGTTCCCCCTCGGATGGCTACACCTTC
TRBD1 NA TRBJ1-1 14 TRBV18 CASSLRDRSTEAFF TGTGCCAGCTCCCTACGGGACAGGTCCACTGAAGCTTTCTTT
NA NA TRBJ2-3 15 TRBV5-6 CASSLVSYGTDTQYF TGTGCCAGCAGCTTGGTGAGCTACGGGACAGATACGCAGTATTTT
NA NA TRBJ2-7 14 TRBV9 CASSVSTGSYEQYF TGTGCCAGCAGCGTAAGCACAGGATCCTACGAGCAGTACTTC
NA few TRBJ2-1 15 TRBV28 CASSLGILTGNEQFF TGTGCCAGCAGTCTCGGGATCCTGACGGGCAATGAGCAGTTCTTC
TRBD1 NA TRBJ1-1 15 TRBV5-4 CASSYGGQGGTEAFF TGTGCCAGCAGCTATGGGGGACAGGGAGGCACTGAAGCTTTCTTT
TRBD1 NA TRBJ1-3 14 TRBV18 CASSPLTGDNTIYF TGTGCCAGCTCACCACTCACAGGGGACAACACCATATATTTT
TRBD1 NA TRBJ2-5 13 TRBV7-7 CASSLGTGETQYF TGTGCTAGCAGCTTAGGGACAGGAGAGACCCAGTACTTC
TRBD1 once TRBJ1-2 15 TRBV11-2 CASSLVRTGGYGYTF TGTGCCAGCAGCTTAGTCCGGACAGGGGGCTATGGCTACACCTTC
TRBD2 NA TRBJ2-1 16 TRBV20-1 CSASFLAGVVYNEQFF TGCAGTGCTAGTTTCCTAGCGGGAGTTGTCTACAATGAGCAGTTCTTC
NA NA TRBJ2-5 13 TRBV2 CASSSDSQETQYF TGTGCCAGCAGTTCGGACAGTCAAGAGACCCAGTACTTC
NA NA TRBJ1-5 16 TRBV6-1 CASSEVWQGFFQPQHF TGTGCCAGCAGTGAAGTTTGGCAGGGCTTCTTTCAGCCCCAGCATTTT
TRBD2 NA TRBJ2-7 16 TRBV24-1 CATSDAGLAGTYEQYF TGTGCCACCAGTGATGCGGGACTAGCGGGGACCTACGAGCAGTACTTC
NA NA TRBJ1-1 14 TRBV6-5 CASTPAGSGGMAFF TGTGCCAGCACCCCCGCGGGTTCGGGGGGTATGGCTTTCTTT
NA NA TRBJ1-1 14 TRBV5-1 CASSFQQGNTEAFF TGCGCCAGCAGTTTCCAACAGGGCAACACTGAAGCTTTCTTT
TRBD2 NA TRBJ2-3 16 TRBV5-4 CASSLTSGRRADTQYF TGTGCCAGCAGCTTGACTAGCGGGAGGCGGGCAGATACGCAGTATTTT
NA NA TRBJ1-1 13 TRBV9 CASSRTGGAEAFF TGTGCCAGCAGCCGCACGGGGGGCGCTGAAGCTTTCTTT
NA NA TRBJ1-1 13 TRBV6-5 CASRREGGTEAFF TGTGCCAGCAGGAGGGAGGGAGGTACTGAAGCTTTCTTT
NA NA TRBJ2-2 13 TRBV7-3 CASTSQNTGELFF TGTGCCAGCACATCACAGAACACCGGGGAGCTGTTTTTT
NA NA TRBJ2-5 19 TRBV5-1 CASSSRLSGTGFFGETQYF NA
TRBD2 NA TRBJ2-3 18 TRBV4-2 CASSQEAARASAGDTQYF TGTGCCAGCAGCCAAGAGGCCGCGAGGGCCTCAGCGGGGGATACGCAGTATTTT
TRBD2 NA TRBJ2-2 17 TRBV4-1 CASSKGASGDPTGELFF TGCGCCAGCAGCAAAGGGGCCAGCGGGGACCCCACCGGGGAGCTGTTTTTT
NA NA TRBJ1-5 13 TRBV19 CASRDSLHQPQHF TGTGCCAGTAGGGACAGCTTACATCAGCCCCAGCATTTT
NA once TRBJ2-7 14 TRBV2 CASSDQRVAYEQYF TGTGCCAGCAGTGACCAGCGGGTAGCCTACGAGCAGTACTTC
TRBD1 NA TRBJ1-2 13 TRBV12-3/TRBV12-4 CASSFTRGAGYTF TGTGCCAGCAGTTTCACCAGGGGGGCTGGCTACACCTTC
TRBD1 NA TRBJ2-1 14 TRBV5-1 CASSRDRVSYEQFF TGCGCCAGCAGCCGGGACAGGGTCAGCTATGAGCAGTTCTTC
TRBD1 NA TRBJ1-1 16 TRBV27 CASRKSNRDRNTEAFF TGTGCCAGCAGGAAGAGCAACCGGGACAGGAACACTGAAGCTTTCTTT
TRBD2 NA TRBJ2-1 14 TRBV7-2 CASSDERGGNEQFF TGTGCCAGCAGCGATGAGCGGGGGGGAAATGAGCAGTTCTTC
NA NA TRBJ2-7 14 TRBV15 CATSREARDYEQYF TGTGCCACCAGCAGAGAGGCCAGGGACTACGAGCAGTACTTC
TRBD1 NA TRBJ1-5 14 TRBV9 CASSPKGAYQPQHF TGTGCCAGCAGCCCCAAGGGGGCATATCAGCCCCAGCATTTT
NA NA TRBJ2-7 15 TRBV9 CASSVGNDGAYEQYF TGTGCCAGCAGCGTAGGGAACGACGGAGCTTACGAGCAGTACTTC
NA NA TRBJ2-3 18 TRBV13 CASSLGRSGGVSTDTQYF TGTGCCAGCAGCTTAGGTCGGTCCGGCGGGGTTAGCACAGATACGCAGTATTTT
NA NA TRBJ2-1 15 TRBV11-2 CASSLGGNAPGEQFF TGTGCCAGCAGCTTGGGCGGGAACGCTCCTGGTGAGCAGTTCTTC
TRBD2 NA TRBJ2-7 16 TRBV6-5 CASSYSGTSRDYEQYF TGTGCCAGCAGTTACTCCGGGACTAGCCGAGACTACGAGCAGTACTTC
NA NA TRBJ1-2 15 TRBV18 CASSPPARGIYGYTF TGTGCCAGCTCACCACCGGCCAGGGGAATATATGGCTACACCTTC
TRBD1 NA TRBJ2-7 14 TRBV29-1 CSAAPGQGGVEQYF TGCAGCGCCGCACCGGGACAGGGGGGAGTTGAGCAGTACTTC
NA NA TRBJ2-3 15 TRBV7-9 CASSLSSGSTDTQYF TGTGCCAGCAGCTTATCCAGCGGGAGCACAGATACGCAGTATTTT